This TCR beta chain was captured by sequencing in a study of neurological immune-mediated disorders. Individuals who volunteered at a blood bank located in Maryland, USA, made up the group of healthy controls. The sample holds a few counts of this clonotype. Its antigen is unknown. CDR1 is PRHDT, CDR2 FYEKMQ, per germline (reference sequence). The trim removed 3 bases at V and 3 bases at J, leaving 7 bases unmatched. CDR3 length: 16 residues. Study-wide results and limits: Subjects shared no identical expanded-clone CDR3 amino acid sequences, suggesting private TCR-beta repertoires in all groups. HTLV-1-associated myelopathy showed the most TCR clonal expansion; multiple sclerosis the least, below healthy controls.

The cDNA was produced through 5'RACE with 10-nucleotide random UMIs. TCRdb re-called the 5' RACE reads through MiXCR, storing one row per CDR3 protein. The data show tens of thousands of distinct CDR3 sequences, around 14% seen once. Sequenced sample: PBMCs. This TCR came from a woman aged 45-65 years in good health. The chain is built from TRBV13 and TRBJ2-3, with TRBD2 matching 9 bases. The CDR3 DNA is TGTGCCAGCAGCTTTCCGCGGGAGGGTTTGACAGATACGCAGTATTTT. This codes for CASSFPREGLTDTQYF.